This entry concerns a single TCR beta chain. Its antigen specificity is not known. No clone much larger than this one lies a single base away; base qualities are absent. The data stem from a study of long-term antiretroviral therapy in people with HIV (dated by TCRdb to between 2020 and 2023). About the full investigation: The earliest samples were collected roughly a decade before the 2015 WHO recommendation for immediate ART, at a time when ART was usually postponed until CD4 counts fell. A retrospective serial study tested whether ART initiation and durable HIV suppression were associated with changes in peripheral blood TRB repertoire composition and diversity. The cohort contributed over 150 cryopreserved PBMC samples from about 30 adults with confirmed HIV infection, collected serially over a mean of approximately six years (range 1-12). Among the 30 or so participants with HIV, around ten were female. No cross-contamination during QIAcube processing was seen in test extractions of a monoclonal T-cell line run alongside 25 to 35 polyclonal samples.

Looking up the germline V gene yields CDR1 SGDLS and CDR2 YYNGEE. V sheds 4 bases and J sheds 5 bases, leaving 14 bases between their ends. From its cysteine to its phenylalanine, the CDR3 spans 14 amino acids. This entry keeps only the CDR3 DNA: 42 bases, framed from base 1. Results the study describes overall, beyond this receptor: Expanded TRB clones identified before ART initiation dominated the repertoire at all time points, although this dominance fluctuated and declined in many PLHIV after ART. Starting ART was linked to a significant rise in TRB diversity, yet even after long-term ART the diversity remained significantly lower than in transplant donor controls. Inferences about post-ART repertoire changes are limited because no data were available on ART adherence, viral resistance or therapy changes. Because PBMC availability was limited, only the TCR beta chain was sequenced, with no alpha chain pairing. Because pre-ART samples had limited cell numbers, unsorted PBMC were profiled rather than sorted CD4+ and CD8+ T cells. Samples dated from 2004 to 2017, and the ART regimens used may be less effective than current ones. Narrower CDR3 length ranges were observed in HIV repertoires than in controls, and an antigen-experienced repertoire with only a slight naive shift after ART was suggested by the network structure.

The immunoSEQ hsTCRB v3.0 assay was used at survey level resolution for TRB variable region sequencing. The targeted TRB sequencing depth was about 40,000-50,000 T-cell genomes per sample. TRB libraries were pooled and sequenced on an Illumina MiSeq using a v3 150-cycle kit. Per the original workflow: Analysis of repertoires was carried out in R inside a reproducible Nextflow workflow spanning QC, data transformation and analysis. LymphoSeq2, an R package for exploring AIRR-Seq data, was used to implement custom analyses. After excluding a few samples that yielded fewer than 5000 total TRB sequences, fewer than 200 HIV repertoires remained for analysis. Among the 170 to 200 HIV repertoires that were kept, around 59 were collected before ART initiation and more than 120 were collected after ART initiation. Repertoires were downsampled to 5000 TRB nucleotide sequences, and summary statistics were averaged over 100 downsampling iterations. TRB sequences were retained for analysis only if CDR3 regions of at least seven amino acids were present. Diversity was measured with a Shannon entropy-derived clonality score and the Gini coefficient. In the repertoire networks, any two of the top 5000 CDR3 amino acid sequences were connected whenever the two sequences differed by an edit distance of one. GLIPH2 predicted antigen specificity groups and MHC restriction for TRB CDR3 amino acid sequences. CDR3 amino acid sequences were matched against VDJdb and McPAS-TCR to flag known CMV, EBV, HIV or tissue antigen associations. Pre-ART, post-ART and control groups were compared with Wilcoxon signed-rank tests and Holm-Bonferroni correction. In TCRdb, the immuneACCESS table is reduced to in-frame sequences with V and J assigned. These tables do not hold every clone; where another copy was compared, an unresolved V gene accounts for under half, and the others remain unexplained. Clone size and the V and J calls come from that table; the DNA yielded D and trimming. This sample holds some 12,000 clones; 82% were observed only once. Of the sample, 18% falls within the top ten clones.

Inclusion was restricted to participants for whom at least one PBMC sample before ART initiation and at least two post-ART samples were available. All participants with HIV were treated in the United States of America. Before DNA extraction, cryopreserved samples of about 0.95-10 million PBMC were thawed and then washed. At the time of the earliest PBMC sample, participants with HIV were aged between about 23 and 55 years. PBMC samples from each participant spanned 1-4 timepoints before ART initiation and 2-8 timepoints after ART initiation, with a median of 7 samples. Serial HIV viral load, CD4+ T-cell count, ART history and demographic data were obtained for every participant. Genomic DNA was extracted from unsorted PBMC with a Qiagen kit on a QIAcube, processed in batches of 12 samples.

The chain couples TRBV9 to TRBJ2-3; possibly the D gene is TRBD1, per 6 matching bases. Sequenced material: unsorted PBMCs, taken 8 to 8.5 years after starting antiretroviral therapy. This receptor was taken from a man between 50 and 59 years old with HIV. At the DNA level, the sequence is TGTGCCAGCAGCAAACAGGGTGGAGAAGATACGCAGTATTTT. The encoded protein is CASSKQGGEDTQYF.